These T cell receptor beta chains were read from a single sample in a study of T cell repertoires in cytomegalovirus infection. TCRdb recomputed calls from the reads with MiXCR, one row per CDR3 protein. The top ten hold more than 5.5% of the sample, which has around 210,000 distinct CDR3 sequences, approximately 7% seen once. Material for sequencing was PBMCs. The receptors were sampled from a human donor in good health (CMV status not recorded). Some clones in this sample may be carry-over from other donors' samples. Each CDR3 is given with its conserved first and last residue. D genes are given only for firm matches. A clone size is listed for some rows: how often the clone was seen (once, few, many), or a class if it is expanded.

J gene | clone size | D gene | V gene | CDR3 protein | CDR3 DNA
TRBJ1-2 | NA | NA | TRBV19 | CASSSPGAGYTF | TGTGCCAGTAGTTCTCCCGGGGCTGGCTACACCTTC
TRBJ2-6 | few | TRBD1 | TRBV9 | CASSPRQGFSGANVLTF | TGTGCCAGCAGCCCCCGACAGGGATTCTCTGGGGCCAACGTCCTGACTTTC
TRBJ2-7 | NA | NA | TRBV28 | CASSSQDSFTSYEQYF | TGTGCCAGCAGCTCCCAGGACAGTTTCACTTCCTACGAGCAGTACTTC
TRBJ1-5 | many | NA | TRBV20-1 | CSASSAGGNQPQHF | TGCAGTGCTAGTTCCGCAGGAGGGAATCAGCCCCAGCATTTT
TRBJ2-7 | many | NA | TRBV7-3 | CASSVAPRDYEQYF | TGTGCCAGCAGCGTAGCCCCAAGGGACTACGAGCAGTACTTC
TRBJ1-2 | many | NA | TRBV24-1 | CATSDSGQTPGGYTF | TGTGCCACCAGTGACTCCGGACAGACCCCGGGGGGCTACACCTTC
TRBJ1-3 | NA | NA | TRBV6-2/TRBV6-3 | CASRTREKGRSGNTIYF | TGTGCCAGCAGAACCCGCGAAAAAGGACGATCTGGAAACACCATATATTTT
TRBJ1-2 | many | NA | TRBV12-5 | CASGLGSHRSYTF | TGTGCTAGTGGCCTCGGGAGCCATAGGAGCTACACCTTC
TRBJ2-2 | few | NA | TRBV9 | CASSVGRGGTGELFF | TGTGCCAGCAGCGTAGGGAGGGGGGGCACCGGGGAGCTGTTTTTT
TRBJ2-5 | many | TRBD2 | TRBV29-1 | CSVDRLAGGSFQETQYF | TGCAGCGTTGATCGACTAGCGGGGGGCTCCTTCCAAGAGACCCAGTACTTC
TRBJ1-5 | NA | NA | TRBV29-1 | CSVEVSGQPQHF | TGCAGCGTTGAAGTTTCGGGACAGCCCCAGCATTTT
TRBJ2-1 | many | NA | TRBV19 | CASSIDGGGGAKGEQFF | TGTGCCAGTAGTATAGATGGGGGCGGGGGCGCCAAGGGTGAGCAGTTCTTC
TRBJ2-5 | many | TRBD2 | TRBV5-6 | CASSLALAGGETQYF | TGTGCCAGCAGCTTGGCACTAGCGGGGGGAGAGACCCAGTACTTC
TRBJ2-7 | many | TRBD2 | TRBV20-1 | CSARWSSGGTEQYF | TGCAGTGCTAGATGGTCTAGCGGGGGAACCGAGCAGTACTTC
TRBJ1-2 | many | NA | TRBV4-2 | CASSQEKGYTF | TGTGCCAGCAGCCAAGAAAAGGGCTACACCTTC
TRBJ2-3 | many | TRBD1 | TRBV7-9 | CASSLTGTAVTDTQYF | TGTGCCAGCAGTTTAACCGGGACAGCAGTCACAGATACGCAGTATTTT
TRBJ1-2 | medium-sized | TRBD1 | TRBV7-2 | CASSYDRVGYGYTF | TGTGCCAGCAGCTATGACAGGGTCGGCTATGGCTACACCTTC
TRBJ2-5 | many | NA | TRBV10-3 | CAISTGETLQETQYF | TGTGCCATCAGTACAGGAGAAACCTTGCAAGAGACCCAGTACTTC
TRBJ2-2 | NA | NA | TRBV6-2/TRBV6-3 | CASSYETENTGELFF | TGTGCCAGCAGTTACGAGACAGAGAACACCGGGGAGCTGTTTTTT
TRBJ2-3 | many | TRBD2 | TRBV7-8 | CASSLRAGGIADTQYF | TGTGCCAGCAGCTTAAGGGCGGGGGGCATCGCAGATACGCAGTATTTT
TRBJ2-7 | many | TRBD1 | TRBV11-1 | CASSLMTGDDYEQYF | TGTGCCAGCAGCTTAATGACAGGGGACGACTACGAGCAGTACTTC
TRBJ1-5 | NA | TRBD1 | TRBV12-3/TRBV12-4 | CASSAHIGQGNQPQHF | TGTGCCAGCAGTGCACACATAGGACAGGGGAATCAGCCCCAGCATTTT
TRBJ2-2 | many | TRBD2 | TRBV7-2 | CASSRSAGNTGELFF | TGTGCCAGCTCTAGATCAGCGGGAAACACCGGGGAGCTGTTTTTT
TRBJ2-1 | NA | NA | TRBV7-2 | CASSLASGGSYNEQFF | TGTGCCAGCAGCTTAGCGAGTGGTGGCTCCTACAATGAGCAGTTCTTC
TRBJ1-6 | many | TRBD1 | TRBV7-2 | CASSSRTGGGNSPLHF | TGTGCCAGCAGCTCCCGGACAGGGGGTGGAAATTCACCCCTCCACTTT
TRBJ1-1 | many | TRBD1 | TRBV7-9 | CASSLTGTALSEAFF | TGTGCCAGCAGCTTAACCGGGACAGCACTGAGTGAAGCTTTCTTT
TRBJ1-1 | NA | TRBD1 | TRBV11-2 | CATSSDRGTEAFF | TGTGCCACCTCATCGGACAGGGGAACTGAAGCTTTCTTT
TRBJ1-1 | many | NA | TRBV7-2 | CASSSTGRKEAFF | TGTGCCAGCAGCTCGACCGGACGGAAAGAAGCTTTCTTT
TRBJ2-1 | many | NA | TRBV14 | CASSQLPNEQFF | TGTGCCAGCAGCCAATTGCCGAATGAGCAGTTCTTC
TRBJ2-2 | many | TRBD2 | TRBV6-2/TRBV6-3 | CASALAGNTGELFF | TGTGCCAGCGCCCTAGCGGGGAACACCGGGGAGCTGTTTTTT
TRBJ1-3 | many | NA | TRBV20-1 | CSARAPYGGNTIYF | TGCAGTGCTAGAGCGCCGTATGGGGGAAACACCATATATTTT
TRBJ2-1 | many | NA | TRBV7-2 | CASSLSSRGNEQFF | TGTGCCAGCAGCTTATCCTCCCGGGGCAATGAGCAGTTCTTC
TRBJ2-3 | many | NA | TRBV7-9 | CASSHLDTQYF | TGTGCCAGCAGCCACCTCGATACGCAGTATTTT
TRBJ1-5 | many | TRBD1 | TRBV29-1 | CSVGAGQGNQPQHF | TGCAGCGTCGGGGCAGGACAGGGGAACCAGCCCCAGCATTTT
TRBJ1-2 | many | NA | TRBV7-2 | CASSLGRRETNYGYTF | TGTGCCAGCAGCTTAGGACGCAGGGAGACTAACTATGGCTACACCTTC
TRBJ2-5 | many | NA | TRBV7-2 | CAGSPGLQETQYF | TGTGCCGGCTCTCCGGGATTACAAGAGACCCAGTACTTC
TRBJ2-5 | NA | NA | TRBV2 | CASSDGGKGETQYF | TGTGCCAGCAGTGATGGAGGGAAGGGGGAGACCCAGTACTTC
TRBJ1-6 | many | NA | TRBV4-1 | CASSQVLGANSPLHF | TGCGCCAGCAGCCAAGTTTTAGGGGCGAATTCACCCCTCCACTTT
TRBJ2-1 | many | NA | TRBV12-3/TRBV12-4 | CASSLTDEQFF | TGTGCCAGCAGCTTAACCGATGAGCAGTTCTTC
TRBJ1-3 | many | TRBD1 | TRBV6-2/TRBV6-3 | CASSYSAGQGPSGNTIYF | TGTGCCAGCAGTTACTCCGCAGGACAGGGCCCCTCTGGAAACACCATATATTTT
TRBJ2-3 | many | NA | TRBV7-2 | CASSLDRTGTDTQYF | TGTGCCAGCAGCTTAGATCGGACGGGCACAGATACGCAGTATTTT
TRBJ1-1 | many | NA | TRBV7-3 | CASSLSGPDTEAFF | TGTGCCAGCAGCTTATCTGGACCGGACACTGAAGCTTTCTTT
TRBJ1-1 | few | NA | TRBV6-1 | CASHGRQESEAFF | TGTGCCAGCCATGGCCGGCAGGAATCTGAAGCTTTCTTT
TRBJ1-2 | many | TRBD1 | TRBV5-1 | CASSTGTAYGYTF | TGCGCCAGCAGCACCGGGACAGCCTATGGCTACACCTTC
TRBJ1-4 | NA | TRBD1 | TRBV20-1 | CSARQGLDEKLFF | TGCAGTGCCAGACAGGGCCTGGATGAAAAACTGTTTTTT
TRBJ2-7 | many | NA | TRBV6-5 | CASSYEVYEQYF | TGTGCCAGCAGTTACGAAGTCTACGAGCAGTACTTC
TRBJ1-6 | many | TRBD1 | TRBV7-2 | CASSNRQGYNSPLHF | TGTGCCAGCAGCAATCGACAGGGGTATAATTCACCCCTCCACTTT
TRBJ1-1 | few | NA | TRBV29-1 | CSVEEVVNTEAFF | TGCAGCGTTGAAGAAGTAGTGAACACTGAAGCTTTCTTT
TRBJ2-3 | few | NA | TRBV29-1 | CSVGAGISTDTQYF | TGCAGCGTTGGGGCGGGGATAAGCACAGATACGCAGTATTTT
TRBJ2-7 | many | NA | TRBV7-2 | CASSLEGAGSYEQYF | TGTGCCAGCAGCTTAGAAGGGGCGGGGTCCTACGAGCAGTACTTC
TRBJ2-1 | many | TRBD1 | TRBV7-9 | CASSLEPTGYPSQYNEQFF | TGTGCCAGCAGCTTAGAACCGACAGGGTATCCCTCCCAATACAATGAGCAGTTCTTC
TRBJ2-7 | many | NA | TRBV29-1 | CSVDSAGSYEQYF | TGCAGCGTTGATTCGGCAGGCTCCTACGAGCAGTACTTC